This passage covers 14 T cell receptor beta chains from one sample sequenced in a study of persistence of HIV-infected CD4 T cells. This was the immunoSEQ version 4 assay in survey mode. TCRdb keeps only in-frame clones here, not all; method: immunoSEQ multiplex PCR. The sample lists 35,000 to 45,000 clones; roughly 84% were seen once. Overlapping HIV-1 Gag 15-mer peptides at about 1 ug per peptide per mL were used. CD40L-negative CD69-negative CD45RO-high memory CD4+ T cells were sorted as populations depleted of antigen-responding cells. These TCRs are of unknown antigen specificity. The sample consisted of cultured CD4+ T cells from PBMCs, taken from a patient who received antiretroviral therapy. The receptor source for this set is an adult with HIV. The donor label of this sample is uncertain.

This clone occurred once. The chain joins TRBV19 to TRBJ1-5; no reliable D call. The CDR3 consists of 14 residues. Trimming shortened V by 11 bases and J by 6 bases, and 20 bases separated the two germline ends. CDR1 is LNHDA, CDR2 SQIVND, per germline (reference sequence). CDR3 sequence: CAGGHSNRGQPQHF. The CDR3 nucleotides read TGTGCCGGAGGCCATAGTAACCGGGGTCAGCCCCAGCATTTT. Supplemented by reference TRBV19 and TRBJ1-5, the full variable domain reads DGGITQSPKYLFRKEGQNVTLSCEQNLNHDAMYWYRQDPGQGLRLIYYSQIVNDFQKGDIAEGYSVSREKKESFPLTVTSAQKNPTAFYLCAGGHSNRGQPQHFGDGTRLSIL.

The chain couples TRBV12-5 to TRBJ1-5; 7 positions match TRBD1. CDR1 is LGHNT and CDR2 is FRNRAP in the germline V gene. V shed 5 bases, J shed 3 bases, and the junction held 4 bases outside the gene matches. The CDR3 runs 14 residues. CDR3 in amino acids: CASGQGQPNQPQHF. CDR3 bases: TGTGCTAGTGGTCAGGGACAGCCCAATCAGCCCCAGCATTTT.

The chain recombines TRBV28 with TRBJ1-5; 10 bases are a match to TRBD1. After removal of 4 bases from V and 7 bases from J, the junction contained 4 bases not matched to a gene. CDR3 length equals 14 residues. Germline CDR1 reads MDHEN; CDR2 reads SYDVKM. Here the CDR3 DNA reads TGTGCCAGCAGTTCCTGGGACAGGGGACAGCCCCAGCATTTT. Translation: CASSSWDRGQPQHF.

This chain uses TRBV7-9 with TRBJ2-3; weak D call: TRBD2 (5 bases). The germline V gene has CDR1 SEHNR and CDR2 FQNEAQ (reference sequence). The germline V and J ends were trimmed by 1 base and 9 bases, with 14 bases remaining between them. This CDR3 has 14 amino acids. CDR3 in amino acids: CASSLDSAGGTQYF. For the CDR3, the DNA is TGTGCCAGCAGCTTAGACTCCGCGGGTGGGACGCAGTATTTT.

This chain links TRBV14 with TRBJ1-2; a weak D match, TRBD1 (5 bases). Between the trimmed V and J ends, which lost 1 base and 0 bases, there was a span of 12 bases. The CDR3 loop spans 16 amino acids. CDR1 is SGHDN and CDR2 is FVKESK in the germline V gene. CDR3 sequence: CASSQGLGASNYGYTF. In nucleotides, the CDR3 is TGTGCCAGCAGCCAAGGTCTAGGGGCCTCTAACTATGGCTACACCTTC.

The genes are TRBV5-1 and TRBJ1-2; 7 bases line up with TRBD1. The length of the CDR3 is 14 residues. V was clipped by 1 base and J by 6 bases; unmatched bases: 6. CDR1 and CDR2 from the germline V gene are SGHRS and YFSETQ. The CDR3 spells CASSLYRGEDGYTF. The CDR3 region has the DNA TGCGCCAGCAGCTTGTACAGGGGAGAAGATGGCTACACCTTC.

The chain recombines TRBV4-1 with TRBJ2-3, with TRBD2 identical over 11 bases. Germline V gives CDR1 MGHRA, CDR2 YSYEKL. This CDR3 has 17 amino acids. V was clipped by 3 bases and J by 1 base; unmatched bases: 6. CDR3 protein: CASSHEPGLAGTDTQYF. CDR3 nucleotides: TGCGCCAGCAGCCACGAACCGGGACTAGCGGGCACAGATACGCAGTATTTT.

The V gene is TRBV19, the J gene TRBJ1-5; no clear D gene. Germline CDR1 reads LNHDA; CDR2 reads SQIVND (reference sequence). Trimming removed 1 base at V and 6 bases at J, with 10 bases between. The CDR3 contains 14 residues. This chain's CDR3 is CASSIVPRFQPQHF. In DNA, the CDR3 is TGTGCCAGTAGTATAGTCCCCAGGTTTCAGCCCCAGCATTTT.

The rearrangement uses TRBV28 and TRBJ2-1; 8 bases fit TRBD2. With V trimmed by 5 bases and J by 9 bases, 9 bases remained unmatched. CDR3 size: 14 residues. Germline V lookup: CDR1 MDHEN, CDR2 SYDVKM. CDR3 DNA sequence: TGTGCCAGCAGTGCAACTAGCGGCAAAAGTGAGCAGTTCTTC. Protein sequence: CASSATSGKSEQFF.

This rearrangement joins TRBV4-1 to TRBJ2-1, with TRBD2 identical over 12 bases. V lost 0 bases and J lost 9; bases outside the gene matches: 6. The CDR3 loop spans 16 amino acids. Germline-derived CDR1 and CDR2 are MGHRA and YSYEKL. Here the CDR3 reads CASSQDWSSGGGEQFF. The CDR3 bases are TGCGCCAGCAGCCAAGATTGGTCTAGCGGGGGGGGTGAGCAGTTCTTC.

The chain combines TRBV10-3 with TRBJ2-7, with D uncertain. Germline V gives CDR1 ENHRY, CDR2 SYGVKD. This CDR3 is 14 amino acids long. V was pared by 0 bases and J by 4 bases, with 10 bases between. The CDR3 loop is CAISESPTYYEQYF. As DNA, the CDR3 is TGTGCCATCAGTGAGTCGCCCACCTATTACGAGCAGTACTTC.

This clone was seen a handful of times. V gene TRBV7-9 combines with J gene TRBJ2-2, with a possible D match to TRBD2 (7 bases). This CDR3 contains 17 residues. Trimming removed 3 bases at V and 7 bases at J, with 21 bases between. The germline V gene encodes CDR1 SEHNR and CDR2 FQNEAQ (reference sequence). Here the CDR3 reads CASSFVAGAGSIGELFF. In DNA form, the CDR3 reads TGTGCCAGCAGCTTTGTTGCGGGGGCAGGGTCAATCGGGGAGCTGTTTTTT.

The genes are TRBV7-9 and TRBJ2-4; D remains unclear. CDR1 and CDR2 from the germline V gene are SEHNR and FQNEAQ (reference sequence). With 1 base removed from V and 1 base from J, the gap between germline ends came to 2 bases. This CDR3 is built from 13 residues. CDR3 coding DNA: TGTGCCAGCAGCTTAGGTGCCAAAAACATTCAGTACTTC. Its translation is CASSLGAKNIQYF.

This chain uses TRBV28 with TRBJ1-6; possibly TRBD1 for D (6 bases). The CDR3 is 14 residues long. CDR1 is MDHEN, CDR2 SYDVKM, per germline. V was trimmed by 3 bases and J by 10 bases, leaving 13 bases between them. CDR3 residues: CASSLSRGFSPLHF. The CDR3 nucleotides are TGTGCCAGCAGTTTGAGCAGGGGTTTCTCACCCCTCCACTTT.